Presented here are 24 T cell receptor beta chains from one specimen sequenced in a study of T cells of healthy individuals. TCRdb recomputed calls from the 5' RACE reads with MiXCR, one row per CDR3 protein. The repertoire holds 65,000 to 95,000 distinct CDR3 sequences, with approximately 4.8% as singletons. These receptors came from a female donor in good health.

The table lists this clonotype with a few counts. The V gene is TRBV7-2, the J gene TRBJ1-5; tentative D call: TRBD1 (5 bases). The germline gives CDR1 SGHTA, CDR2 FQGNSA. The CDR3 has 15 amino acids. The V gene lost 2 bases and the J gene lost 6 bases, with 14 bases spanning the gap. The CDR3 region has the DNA TGTGCCAGCAGCTTAACGAGGGGAGGGAGTCAGCCCCAGCATTTT. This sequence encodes CASSLTRGGSQPQHF.

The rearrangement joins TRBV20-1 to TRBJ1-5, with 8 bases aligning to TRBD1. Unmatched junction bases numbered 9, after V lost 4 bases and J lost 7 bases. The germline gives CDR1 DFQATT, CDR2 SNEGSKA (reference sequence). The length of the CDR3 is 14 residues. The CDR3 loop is CSATPGTGGQPQHF. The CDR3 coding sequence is TGCAGTGCTACGCCGGGAACAGGGGGACAGCCCCAGCATTTT.

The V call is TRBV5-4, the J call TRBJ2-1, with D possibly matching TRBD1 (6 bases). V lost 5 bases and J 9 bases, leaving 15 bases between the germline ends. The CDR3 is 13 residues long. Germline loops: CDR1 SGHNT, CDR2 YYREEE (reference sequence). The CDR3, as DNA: TGTGCCAGCAGTAGCCAGATGGGGGCTGAGCAGTTCTTC. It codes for CASSSQMGAEQFF.

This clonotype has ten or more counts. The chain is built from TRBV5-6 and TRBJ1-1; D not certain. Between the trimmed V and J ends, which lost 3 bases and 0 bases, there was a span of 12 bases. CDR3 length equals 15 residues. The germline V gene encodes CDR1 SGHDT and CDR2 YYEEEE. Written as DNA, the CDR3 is TGTGCCAGCAGCTCGTTGCGGGCAATGAACACTGAAGCTTTCTTT. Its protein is CASSSLRAMNTEAFF.

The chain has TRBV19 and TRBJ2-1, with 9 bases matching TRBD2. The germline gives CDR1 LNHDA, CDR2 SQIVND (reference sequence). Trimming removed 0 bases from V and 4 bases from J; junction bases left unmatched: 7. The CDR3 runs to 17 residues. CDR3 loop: CASSIEVGLAGYNEQFF. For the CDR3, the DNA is TGTGCCAGTAGTATAGAAGTCGGTCTAGCGGGGTACAATGAGCAGTTCTTC.

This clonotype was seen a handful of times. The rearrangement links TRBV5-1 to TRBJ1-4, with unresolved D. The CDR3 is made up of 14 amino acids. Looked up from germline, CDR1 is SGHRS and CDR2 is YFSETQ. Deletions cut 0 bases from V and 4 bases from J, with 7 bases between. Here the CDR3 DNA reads TGCGCCAGCAGCTTGGGACACCGTAATGAAAAACTGTTTTTT. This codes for CASSLGHRNEKLFF.

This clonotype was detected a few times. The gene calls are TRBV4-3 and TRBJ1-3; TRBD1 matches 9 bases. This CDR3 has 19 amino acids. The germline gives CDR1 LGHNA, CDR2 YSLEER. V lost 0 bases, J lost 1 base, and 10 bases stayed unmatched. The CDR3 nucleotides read TGCGCCAGCAGCCAAGAAACCGGGACAGGGTCGTTTTCTGGAAACACCATATATTTT. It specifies CASSQETGTGSFSGNTIYF.

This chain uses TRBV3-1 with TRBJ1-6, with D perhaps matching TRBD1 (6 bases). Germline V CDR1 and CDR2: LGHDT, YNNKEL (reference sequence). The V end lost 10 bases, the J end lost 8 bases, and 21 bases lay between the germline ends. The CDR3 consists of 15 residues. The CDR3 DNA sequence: TGTGCCACTGGAGGACAGAGCGACGGTCATTCACCCCTCCACTTT. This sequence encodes CATGGQSDGHSPLHF.

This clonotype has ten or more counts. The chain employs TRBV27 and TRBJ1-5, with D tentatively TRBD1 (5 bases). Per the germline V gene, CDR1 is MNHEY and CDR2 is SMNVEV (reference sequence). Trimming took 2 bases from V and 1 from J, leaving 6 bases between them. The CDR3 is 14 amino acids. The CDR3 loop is CASSLQGSNQPQHF. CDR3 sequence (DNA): TGTGCCAGCAGTTTACAGGGAAGCAATCAGCCCCAGCATTTT.

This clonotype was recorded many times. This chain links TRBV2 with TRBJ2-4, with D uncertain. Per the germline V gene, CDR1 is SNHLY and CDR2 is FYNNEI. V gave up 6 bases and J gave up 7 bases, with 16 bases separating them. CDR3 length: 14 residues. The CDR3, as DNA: TGTGCCAGCAGGAAAACGTGGATTGGGAACATTCAGTACTTC. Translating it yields CASRKTWIGNIQYF. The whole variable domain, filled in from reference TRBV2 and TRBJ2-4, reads EPEVTQTPSHQVTQMGQEVILRCVPISNHLYFYWYRQILGQKVEFLVSFYNNEISEKSEIFDDQFSVERPDGSNFTLKIRSTKLEDSAMYFCASRKTWIGNIQYFGAGTRLSVL.

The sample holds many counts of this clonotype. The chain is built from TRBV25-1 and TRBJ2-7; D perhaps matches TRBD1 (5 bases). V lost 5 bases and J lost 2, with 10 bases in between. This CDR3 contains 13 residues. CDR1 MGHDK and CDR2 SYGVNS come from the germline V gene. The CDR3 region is CASSLQGTYEQYF. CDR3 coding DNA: TGTGCCAGCAGTTTGCAGGGAACCTACGAGCAGTACTTC.

The CDR3 coding sequence is TGTGCCAGCAGCTTATGGCTCACCGTGAACACTGAAGCTTTCTTT. This gives the protein CASSLWLTVNTEAFF. The V call is TRBV7-9, the J call TRBJ1-1; no definite D call. V shed 2 bases and J shed 0 bases, with 10 bases lying between them. CDR3 length: 15 amino acids. The germline V gene has CDR1 SEHNR and CDR2 FQNEAQ (reference sequence). Looking up the rest from reference TRBV7-9 and TRBJ1-1 gives the full variable domain: DTGVSQNPRHKITKRGQNVTFRCDPISEHNRLYWYRQTLGQGPEFLTYFQNEAQLEKSRLLSDRFSAERPKGSFSTLEIQRTEQGDSAMYLCASSLWLTVNTEAFFGQGTRLTVV.

The CDR3 reads CASSPNTEMNTEAFF. In DNA, the CDR3 is TGTGCCAGCAGCCCCAATACAGAGATGAACACTGAAGCTTTCTTT. V and J are TRBV7-9 and TRBJ1-1, with D uncertain. The CDR3 extends over 15 amino acids. V dropped 5 bases and J dropped 0 bases, with 13 bases sitting between them. From germline, CDR1 is SEHNR and CDR2 FQNEAQ (reference sequence).

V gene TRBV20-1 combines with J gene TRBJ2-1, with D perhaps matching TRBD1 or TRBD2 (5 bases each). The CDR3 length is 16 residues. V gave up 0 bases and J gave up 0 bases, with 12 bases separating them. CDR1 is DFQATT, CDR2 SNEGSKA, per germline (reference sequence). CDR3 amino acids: CSARDGAGSSYNEQFF. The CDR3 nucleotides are TGCAGTGCTAGAGATGGGGCGGGTAGCTCCTACAATGAGCAGTTCTTC.

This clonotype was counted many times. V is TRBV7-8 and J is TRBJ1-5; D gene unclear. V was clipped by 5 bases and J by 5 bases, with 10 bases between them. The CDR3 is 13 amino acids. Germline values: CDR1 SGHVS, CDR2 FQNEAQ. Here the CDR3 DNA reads TGTGCCAGCAGCCGAAAGATTGATCAGCCCCAGCATTTT. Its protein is CASSRKIDQPQHF.

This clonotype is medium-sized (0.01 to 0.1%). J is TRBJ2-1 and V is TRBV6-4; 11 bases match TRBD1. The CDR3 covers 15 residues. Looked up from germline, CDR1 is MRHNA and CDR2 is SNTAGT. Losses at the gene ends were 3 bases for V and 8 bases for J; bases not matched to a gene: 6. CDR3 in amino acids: CASSEAGQGGDEQFF. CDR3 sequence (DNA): TGTGCCAGCAGTGAAGCGGGACAGGGGGGAGATGAGCAGTTCTTC.

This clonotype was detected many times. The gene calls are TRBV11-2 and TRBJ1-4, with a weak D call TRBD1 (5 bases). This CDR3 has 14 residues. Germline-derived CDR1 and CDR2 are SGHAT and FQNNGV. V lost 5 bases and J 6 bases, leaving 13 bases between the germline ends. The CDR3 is CASSPPGRDEKLFF. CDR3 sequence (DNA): TGTGCCAGCAGCCCCCCCGGCAGGGATGAAAAACTGTTTTTT.

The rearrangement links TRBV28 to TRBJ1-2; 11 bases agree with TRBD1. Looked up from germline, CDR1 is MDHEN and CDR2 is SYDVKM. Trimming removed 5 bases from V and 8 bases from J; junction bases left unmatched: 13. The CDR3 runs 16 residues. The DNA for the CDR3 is TGTGCCAGCAGTACCCCCCCCGGGACAGGGGGATTGGGCTACACCTTC. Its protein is CASSTPPGTGGLGYTF.

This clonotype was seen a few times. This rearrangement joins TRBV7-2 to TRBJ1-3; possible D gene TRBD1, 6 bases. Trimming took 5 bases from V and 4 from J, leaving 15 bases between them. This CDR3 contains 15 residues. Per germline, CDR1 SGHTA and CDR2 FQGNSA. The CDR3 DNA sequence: TGTGCCAGCAGCCCTCAGGGGAGCGCAGGAAACACCATATATTTT. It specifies CASSPQGSAGNTIYF. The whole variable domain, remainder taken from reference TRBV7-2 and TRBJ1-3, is GAGVSQSPSNKVTEKGKDVELRCDPISGHTALYWYRQSLGQGLEFLIYFQGNSAPDKSGLPSDRFSAERTGGSVSTLTIQRTQQEDSAVYLCASSPQGSAGNTIYFGEGSWLTVV.

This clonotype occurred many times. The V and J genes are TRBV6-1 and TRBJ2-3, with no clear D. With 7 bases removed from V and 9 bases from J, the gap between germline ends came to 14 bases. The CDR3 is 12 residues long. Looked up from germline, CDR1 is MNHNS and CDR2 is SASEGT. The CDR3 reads CASIGPESTQYF. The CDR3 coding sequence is TGTGCCAGCATAGGACCGGAAAGCACGCAGTATTTT.

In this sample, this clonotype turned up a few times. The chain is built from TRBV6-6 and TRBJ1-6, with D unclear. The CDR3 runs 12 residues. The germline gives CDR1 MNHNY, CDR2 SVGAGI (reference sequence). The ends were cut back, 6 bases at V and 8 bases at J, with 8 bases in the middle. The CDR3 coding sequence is TGTGCCAGCAGGGACCCGGATTCACCCCTCCACTTT. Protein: CASRDPDSPLHF.

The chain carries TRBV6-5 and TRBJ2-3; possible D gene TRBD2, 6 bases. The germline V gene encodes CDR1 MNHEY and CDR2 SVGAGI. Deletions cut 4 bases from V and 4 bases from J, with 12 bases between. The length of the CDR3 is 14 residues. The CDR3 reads CASSSPSASDTQYF. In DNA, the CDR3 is TGTGCCAGCAGTTCACCTAGCGCCTCAGATACGCAGTATTTT.

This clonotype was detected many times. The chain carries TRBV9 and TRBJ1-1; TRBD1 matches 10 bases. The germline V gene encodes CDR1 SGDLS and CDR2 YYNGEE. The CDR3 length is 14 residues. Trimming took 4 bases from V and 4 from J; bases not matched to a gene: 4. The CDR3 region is CASSSRTGGTEAFF. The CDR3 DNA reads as TGTGCCAGCAGCTCTCGGACAGGGGGCACTGAAGCTTTCTTT.

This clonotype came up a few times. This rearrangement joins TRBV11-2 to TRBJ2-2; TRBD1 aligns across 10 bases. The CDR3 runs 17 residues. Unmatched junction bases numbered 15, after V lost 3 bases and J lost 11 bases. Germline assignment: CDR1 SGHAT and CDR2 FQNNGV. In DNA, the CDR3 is TGTGCCAGCAGCTTGGCTCCGGGACAGGGGACTTATCGTGAGCTGTTTTTT. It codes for CASSLAPGQGTYRELFF.